Each of the 6 T cell receptor beta chains below was sequenced from the same sample in a study of Ad26.COV2.S vaccination and SARS-CoV-2 variants. Repertoires were generated with immunoSEQ multiplex PCR, while TCRdb's copy carries only in-frame clones and drops some. The table includes 400,000 to 500,000 clones, approximately 88% detected once. Treatment reported: about 20 received Ad26.COV2.S at low or high dose, single or two shots; 5 received placebo; per-sample allocation not given. The investigators took samples on day 63 after the first vaccine or placebo injection. Sequenced here: peripheral blood, sampled in a trial of Ad26.COV2.S vaccine versus placebo. The receptor set was obtained from a person between 18 and 59 years old who received the Ad26.COV2.S COVID-19 vaccine or a placebo.

This chain links TRBV9 with TRBJ2-1, with D unclear. The V gene's germline CDR1 is SGDLS and CDR2 YYNGEE. This CDR3 is built from 13 residues. With 0 bases removed from V and 15 bases from J, the gap between germline ends came to 16 bases. DNA for the CDR3: TGTGCCAGCAGCGTAGATCAGCGATTCCAGCCGTTCTTC. Protein sequence: CASSVDQRFQPFF.

The chain joins TRBV24-1 to TRBJ2-3; 9 positions match TRBD2. CDR1 KGHDR and CDR2 SFDVKD come from the germline V gene. V lost 1 base and J lost 5; bases outside the gene matches: 12. The CDR3 consists of 18 residues. The CDR3 coding sequence is TGTGCCACCAGTGATTTTAGGGCGGGGGGGCTATCGGGAGATACGCAGTATTTT. Its translation: CATSDFRAGGLSGDTQYF.

This sequence joins TRBV9 and TRBJ1-2; D may be TRBD1 (5 bases). The V gene's germline CDR1 is SGDLS and CDR2 YYNGEE. CDR3 length equals 14 residues. The V end was cut by 4 bases, the J end by 4 bases, with 14 bases between. The CDR3 DNA sequence: TGTGCCAGCAGCTCCAGGGACCCCAGCTATGGCTACACCTTC. Its translation is CASSSRDPSYGYTF.

The V gene is TRBV12-3 or TRBV12-4, the J gene TRBJ2-7; D remains ambiguous. Deletions cut 5 bases from V and 9 bases from J, with 14 bases between. The CDR3 extends over 12 amino acids. This CDR3 reads CASSMTAGGQYF. CDR3 nucleotides: TGTGCCAGCAGTATGACCGCAGGTGGGCAGTACTTC.

The chain couples TRBV7-8 to TRBJ2-1; possibly TRBD2 for D (6 bases). Trimming removed 2 bases from V and 7 bases from J, with 12 bases in between. Germline V gives CDR1 SGHVS, CDR2 FQNEAQ. The CDR3 extends over 14 amino acids. In DNA form, the CDR3 reads TGTGCCAGCAGCTTAATCCTGCGGGGTAATGAGCAGTTCTTC. Translated, it gives CASSLILRGNEQFF.

V usage is TRBV19 and J usage is TRBJ1-4, with no clear D. CDR3 length: 13 residues. Deletions cut 10 bases from V and 4 bases from J, with 13 bases between. Germline V gene lookup returns CDR1 LNHDA and CDR2 SQIVND (reference sequence). The CDR3 sequence: CATNRAFNEKLFF. CDR3 in DNA: TGTGCCACCAACCGGGCCTTTAATGAAAAACTGTTTTTT.